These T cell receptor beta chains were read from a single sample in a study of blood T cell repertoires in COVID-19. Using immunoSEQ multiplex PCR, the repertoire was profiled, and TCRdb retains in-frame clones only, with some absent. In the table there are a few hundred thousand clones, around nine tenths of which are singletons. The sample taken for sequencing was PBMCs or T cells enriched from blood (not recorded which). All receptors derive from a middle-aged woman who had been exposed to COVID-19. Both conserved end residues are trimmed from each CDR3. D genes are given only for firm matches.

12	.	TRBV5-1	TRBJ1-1	ASSGDSPNTEAF
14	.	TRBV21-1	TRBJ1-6	ASSKKRGARNSPLH
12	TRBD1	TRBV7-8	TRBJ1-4	ASSLDRGREKLF
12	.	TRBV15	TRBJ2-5	ATSRDPQEETQY
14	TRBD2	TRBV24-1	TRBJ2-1	ATSRWVSGGGNEQF
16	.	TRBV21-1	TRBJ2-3	ASSKARKVLLLTDTQY
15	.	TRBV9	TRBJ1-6	ASSAHLTVSYNSPLH
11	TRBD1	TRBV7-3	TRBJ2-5	ASSLGTGETQY
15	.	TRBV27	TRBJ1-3	ASSLKHPMFSGNTIY
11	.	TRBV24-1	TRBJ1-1	ATSDSARAEAF
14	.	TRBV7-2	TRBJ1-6	ASSLQGSSYNSPLH
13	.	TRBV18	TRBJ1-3	ASSPLQGSGNTIY
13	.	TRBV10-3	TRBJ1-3	AISESGGPGNTIY
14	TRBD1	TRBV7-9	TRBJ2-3	ASSSLWTGSTDTQY
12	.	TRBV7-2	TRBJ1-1	ASTLTGMNTEAF
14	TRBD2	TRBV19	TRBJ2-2	ASSTPKGTSTGELF
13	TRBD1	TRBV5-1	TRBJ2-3	ASSVQGADADTQY
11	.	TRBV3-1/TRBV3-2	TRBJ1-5	ASSPGEARPQH
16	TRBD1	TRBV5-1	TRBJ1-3	ASSWNTGARGSGNTIY
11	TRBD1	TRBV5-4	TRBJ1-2	ASSLNDRDGYT
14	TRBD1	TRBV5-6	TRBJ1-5	ASSLLGQGVRQPQH
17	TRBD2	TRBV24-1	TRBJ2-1	ATSGSPGTSAFSYNEQF
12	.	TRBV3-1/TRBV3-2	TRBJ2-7	ASSQLSSSGEQY
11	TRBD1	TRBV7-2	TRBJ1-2	ASSFAGGEGYT
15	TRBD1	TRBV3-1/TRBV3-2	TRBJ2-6	ASSHMTGGSGANVLT
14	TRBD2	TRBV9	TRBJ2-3	ASSPRGSGLADTQY
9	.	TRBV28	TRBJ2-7	ASSSLYEQY
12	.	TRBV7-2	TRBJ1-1	ASSLGGGPFEAF
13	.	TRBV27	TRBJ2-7	ASSLIGQGPYEQY
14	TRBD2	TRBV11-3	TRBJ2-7	ASSLEGVSGGYEQY
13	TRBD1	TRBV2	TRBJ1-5	ASSRDRSGYQPQH
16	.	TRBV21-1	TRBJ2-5	ASSQTLPGTGGRETQY
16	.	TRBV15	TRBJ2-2	ATSRDLTREANTGELF
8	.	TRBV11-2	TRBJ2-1	ASSFGEQF
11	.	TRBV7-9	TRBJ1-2	ASSRDSLYGYT
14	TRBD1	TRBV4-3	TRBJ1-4	ASSQARTGIREKLF
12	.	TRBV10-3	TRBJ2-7	AINGLRPGDEQY
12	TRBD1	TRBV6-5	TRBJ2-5	ASRVPGQKETQY
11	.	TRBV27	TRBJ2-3	ASRRYGADTQY
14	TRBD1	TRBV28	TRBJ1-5	ATSDRGPYSNQPQH
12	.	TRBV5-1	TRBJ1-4	ASSLEWPNEKLF
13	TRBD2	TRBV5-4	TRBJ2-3	ASRAGTSLPDTQY
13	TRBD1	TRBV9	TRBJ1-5	ASSVSGQEYQPQH
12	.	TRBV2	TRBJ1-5	ASNAGTTNQPQH
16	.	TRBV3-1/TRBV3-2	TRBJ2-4	ASSPQSPGLKAKNIQY
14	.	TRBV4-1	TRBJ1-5	ASSQPADRSNQPQH
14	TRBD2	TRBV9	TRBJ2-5	ASSITSGGLQETQY
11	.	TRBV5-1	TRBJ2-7	ASSLGRHYEQY
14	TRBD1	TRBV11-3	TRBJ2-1	ASSLAGTGGGNEQF
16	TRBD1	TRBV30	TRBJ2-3	AWRSGRTGAVSTDTQY
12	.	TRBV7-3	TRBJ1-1	ASSTHTMNTEAF
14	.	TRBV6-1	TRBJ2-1	ASSENRVIPTNEQF
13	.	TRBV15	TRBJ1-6	ATSTEDSHNSPLH
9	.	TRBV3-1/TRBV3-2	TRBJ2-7	ASSLREEQY
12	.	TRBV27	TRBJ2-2	ASRPRWNSGELF
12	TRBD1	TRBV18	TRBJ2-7	ASSLNRGRDEQY